The clone carrying this TCR beta chain has a handful of counts. The antigen remains undetermined. Drawn at first hyperthyroidism diagnosis, the blood sample preceded any ophthalmopathy symptoms. This sample holds PBMCs from 9.5 to 10 ml fresh peripheral blood. This specimen belongs to a study of T cells in Graves' hyperthyroidism and ophthalmopathy. In the study overall: Peripheral blood specimens were obtained at initial diagnosis, prior to any treatment.

Study-wide points: Most clonotypes that expanded in the thyroid above 0.001 also showed up in blood.

There were TCR beta CDR3 regions amplified from RNA transcripts. First-round RT-PCR targeting the TCR CDR3 was performed with the HTBI primer set. Each CDR3 protein gets one entry after TCRdb re-called the multiplex PCR reads with MiXCR. The sample carries about 290,000 distinct CDR3 sequences, about an eighth recorded once. Material: blood. The sequence was obtained from a woman in her 30s with Graves' hyperthyroidism that later progressed to Graves' ophthalmopathy.

The CDR3, as DNA: TGTGCCAGTAGTAGCTCGTTTACCGCTGACCTCTATGGCTACACCTTC. This translates into CASSSSFTADLYGYTF. The chain carries TRBV19 and TRBJ1-2; D is undetermined. The V gene's germline CDR1 is LNHDA and CDR2 SQIVND (reference sequence). V was cut by 4 bases and J by 4 bases, with 19 bases left in between. CDR3 length: 16 residues.